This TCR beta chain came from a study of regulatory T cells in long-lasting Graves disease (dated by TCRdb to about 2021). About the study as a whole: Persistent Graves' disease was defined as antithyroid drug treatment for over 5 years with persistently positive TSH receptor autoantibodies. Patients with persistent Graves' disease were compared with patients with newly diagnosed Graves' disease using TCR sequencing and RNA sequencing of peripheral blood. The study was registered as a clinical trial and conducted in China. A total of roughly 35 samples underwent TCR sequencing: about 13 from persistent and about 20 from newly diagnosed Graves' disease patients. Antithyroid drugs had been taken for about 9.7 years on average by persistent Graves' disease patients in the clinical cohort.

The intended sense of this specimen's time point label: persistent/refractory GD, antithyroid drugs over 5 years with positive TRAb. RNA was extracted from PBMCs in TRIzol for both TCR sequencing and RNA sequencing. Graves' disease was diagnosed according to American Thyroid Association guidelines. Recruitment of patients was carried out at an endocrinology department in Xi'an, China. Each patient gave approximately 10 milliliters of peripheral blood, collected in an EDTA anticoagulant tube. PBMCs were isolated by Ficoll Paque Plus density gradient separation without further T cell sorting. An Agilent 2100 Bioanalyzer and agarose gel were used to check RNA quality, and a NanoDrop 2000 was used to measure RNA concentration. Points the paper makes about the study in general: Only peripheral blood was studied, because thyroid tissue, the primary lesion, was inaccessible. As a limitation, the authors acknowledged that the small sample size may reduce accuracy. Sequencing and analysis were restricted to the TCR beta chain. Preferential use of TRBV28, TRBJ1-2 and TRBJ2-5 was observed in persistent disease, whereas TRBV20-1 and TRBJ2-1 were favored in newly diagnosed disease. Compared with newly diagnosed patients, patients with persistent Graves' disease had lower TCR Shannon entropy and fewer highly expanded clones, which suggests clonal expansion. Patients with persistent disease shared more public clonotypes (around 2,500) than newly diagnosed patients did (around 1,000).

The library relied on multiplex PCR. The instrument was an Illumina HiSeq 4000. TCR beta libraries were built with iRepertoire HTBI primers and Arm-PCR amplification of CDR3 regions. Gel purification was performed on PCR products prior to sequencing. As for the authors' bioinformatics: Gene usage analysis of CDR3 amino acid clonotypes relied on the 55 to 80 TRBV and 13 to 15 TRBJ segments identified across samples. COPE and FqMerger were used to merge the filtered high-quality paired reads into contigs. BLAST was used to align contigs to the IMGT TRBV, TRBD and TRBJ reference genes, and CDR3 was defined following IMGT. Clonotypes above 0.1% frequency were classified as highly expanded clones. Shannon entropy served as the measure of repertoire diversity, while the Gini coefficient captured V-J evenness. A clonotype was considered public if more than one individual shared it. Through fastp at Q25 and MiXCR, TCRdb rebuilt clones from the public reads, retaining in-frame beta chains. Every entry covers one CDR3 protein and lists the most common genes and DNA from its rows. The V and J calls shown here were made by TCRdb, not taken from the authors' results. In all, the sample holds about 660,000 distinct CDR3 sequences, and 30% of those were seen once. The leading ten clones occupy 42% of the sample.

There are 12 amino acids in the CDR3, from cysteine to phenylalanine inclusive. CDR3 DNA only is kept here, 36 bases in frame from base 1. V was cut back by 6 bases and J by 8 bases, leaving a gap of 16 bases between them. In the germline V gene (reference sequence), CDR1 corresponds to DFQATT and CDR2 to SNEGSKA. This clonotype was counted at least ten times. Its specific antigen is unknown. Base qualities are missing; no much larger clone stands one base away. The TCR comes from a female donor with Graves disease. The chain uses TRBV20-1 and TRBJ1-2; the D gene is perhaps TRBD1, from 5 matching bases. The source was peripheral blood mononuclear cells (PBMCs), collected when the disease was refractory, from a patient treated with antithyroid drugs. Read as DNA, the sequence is TGCAGTGCAAGAAGGGGTGATCTCGGCTACACCTTC. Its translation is CSARRGDLGYTF.